This T cell receptor beta chain was retrieved from a study of cytomegalovirus exposure and HLA in healthy donors (dated by TCRdb to about 2017). Describing the broader study: In an earlier analysis of 587 of the donors, around 300 Gb of sequence data and just under 120 million unique TCR beta sequences from approximately 180 million T cells were reported. Roughly 300 gigabases of sequencing data and tens of millions of unique TCR sequences were included in an early release covering several hundred HLA-typed donors. Of the approximately 400 genotyped donors, less than 85% were placed in the genetic ancestry cluster associated with self-reported Caucasian donors. The study aimed to test whether signatures of past pathogen exposure could be identified by cataloging public T cell receptors. The study profiled the T cell repertoires of under 850 subjects by immunosequencing and related them to cytomegalovirus serostatus. A separate validation cohort of roughly 130 different subjects was used in addition to the roughly 720-subject first cohort. To predict cytomegalovirus infection status, the study combined high-throughput TCR immunosequencing, statistical association of individual TCRs with disease status, and machine learning. A later analysis re-analyzed previously published TCR beta repertoires from 666 donors and added high-resolution HLA genotyping to study TCR occurrence patterns. Rather than drawing on any new phenotypic data, the later analysis identified candidate immune exposures from TCR beta sequences and the way those sequences occurred across donors. An earlier analysis of 500 to 750 of the donors applied high-throughput TCR beta sequencing to assess whether each TCR beta V gene segment acted as functional or pseudogenic. Alongside the repertoire data, information on donor age, sex, ethnicity and CMV serostatus was compiled. Genome-wide SNP genotypes for about 55% of the roughly 670 donors were used in a later genetic analysis, which treated that subset as a discovery cohort. All discovery cohort repertoires had been generated using a single sequencing platform. Both class I and class II loci were covered by HLA typing, at four-digit resolution. The number of typed donors differed by locus: about 620-630 for A, B, C, DRB1 and DQB1; 500 to 550 for DQA1; 606 for DPA1; and some 450 for DPB1. Roughly 5 DR-DQ haplotypes were handled as single units for association and clustering because linkage in the cohort was strong. Across about 370 genotyped donors of the cohort, an average of roughly 250,000 unique TCR beta nucleotide sequences per donor were sequenced, and around 20% of those sequences were non-productive. Overall results and qualifications from the work: Correlated functional status among segregating V segments might be attributable to linkage disequilibrium, but an unknown experimental factor could not be ruled out. Most TCR sequences were observed very rarely across donors, whereas some public TCRs were present in many individuals. Sequencing depth was assumed to be roughly uniform across donors in the presence/absence analyses, though that assumption may not hold. According to a later analysis, most CMV-associated TCR beta chains appeared to be HLA-restricted, and the HLA associations seemed to be driven largely by CMV exposure. An association between a missense DCLRE1C variant and V-gene and J-gene trimming of TCR beta chains was found in a later genetic analysis and replicated in an independent cohort. In an earlier analysis of approximately 600 of the donors, most TCR beta V segments were observed in productive rearrangements about 87% or about 30% of the time, broadly matching IMGT annotations. A group of highly shared sequence variants was considered likely to be a technical artifact of the sequencing pipeline. The earlier analysis of a few hundred of the donors excluded fewer than 20 rarely observed V segments, including chromosome 9 orphons, because counts were too low. According to a later genetic analysis, donors in an Asian-associated ancestry cluster had fewer N-insertions in productive TCRs than the approximately 670-donor mean. The only immune exposure information available for the cohort was CMV serostatus. The authors suggested that the approach could potentially be generalized to other disease states and immunological phenotypes. In a later analysis, some 18,000 TCR beta sequences were associated with specific HLA alleles at a false discovery rate of 0.05. The classifier was reported to diagnose cytomegalovirus status with high specificity and sensitivity in both the original and validation cohorts. Some IMGT-functional V segments, including TRBV6-2 and TRBV6-3, could not be distinguished by the 87-base-pair reads and were therefore excluded. When HLA alleles, especially DR and DQ, strongly co-occurred, attributing TCR associations to individual alleles was difficult. In a later analysis, the rate of TCR association differed among HLA loci, with DRB1 alleles having the most associated TCRs and HLA-C alleles having the fewest. In this cohort, only TCR beta chains were sequenced, and detectable features were limited by the absence of alpha or paired-chain data. Because HLA typing was missing for some donors at each locus, association tests included only the typed subset. A few of the identified cytomegalovirus-associated TCR beta chains were confirmed in vitro to be specific for cytomegalovirus antigens. The study gave a list of about 160 TCR beta chains associated with cytomegalovirus. A further reported finding was that TCR beta sequences accurately predicted the HLA-A and HLA-B alleles for most subjects in the first cohort. According to a later analysis, parvovirus B19, influenza, CMV and Epstein-Barr virus appeared linked to several top co-occurrence clusters. A later analysis found that HLA-associated TCR beta chains were more clonally expanded and had lower generation probabilities than equally common non-associated chains.

The cohort was made up of approximately 670 healthy bone marrow donors. At the time of sampling, all cohort members were nominally healthy, though unrecorded immune exposures were likely present. The donor tested CMV seronegative, placing the donor among the 300 to 450 seronegative members of the cohort. Each donor provided a peripheral blood sample, and peripheral blood mononuclear cells were used for TCR beta sequencing. Genomic DNA extraction from the blood cell samples was performed with the Qiagen DNeasy Blood Extraction Kit. According to the germline V gene, CDR1 reads MGHRA and CDR2 reads YSYEKL. Reading from cysteine to phenylalanine, the CDR3 counts 15 amino acids. Kept here is only the CDR3 DNA, which spans 45 bases and is read in frame from base 1. At the junction V is shortened by 0 bases and J by 3 bases; bases outside the gene matches: 3. As for this clone: It has no known antigen specificity.

The method behind the library was the immunoSEQ multiplex PCR assay. A mixture of 60 forward primers for TCR Vbeta segments and 13 reverse primers for TCR Jbeta segments was used in the multiplex PCR. The CDR3 region of rearranged TCR beta genes was amplified from genomic DNA with a multiplex PCR assay. The Illumina HiSeq System was used to sequence the amplified TCR beta libraries as 87-base-pair reads. In the source study's methods: A later analysis counted 75 million to 100 million unique TCR beta chains across the 640 or so repertoires, and approximately 11 million of these chains were shared by at least two donors. To remove PCR and sequencing errors, raw reads were error-corrected and collapsed into unique sequences using a nearest-neighbor algorithm that merged closely related sequences. CDR3 sequences were aligned to IMGT reference sequences to assign V, D and J gene segments. For a sequence to be retained, a match of at least six nucleotides to both a V gene segment and a J gene segment was required. A rearrangement was called productive if the CDR3 had no stop codons and remained in frame with V and J, and every other rearrangement was called non-productive. CDR3 was defined by IMGT convention, running from the second conserved V-encoded cysteine to the conserved J-encoded phenylalanine. In an earlier analysis of more than 550 of the donors, sequences lacking an unambiguous match to a single V gene segment were excluded. An earlier analysis of a few hundred of the donors classified V segments as functional when productive rearrangements were above 56.7% and as segregating when the standard deviation between donors was above 5%. A statistical classification framework was developed to diagnose cytomegalovirus status using the catalog of TCR beta chain sequences. In a later analysis, V and J genes were assigned by comparing TCR nucleotide sequences against IMGT/GENE-DB human TR gene sequences. A later analysis assigned CDR3 sequences and most-parsimonious VDJ recombination scenarios with the TCRdist pipeline. A later analysis defined each TCR beta chain by its CDR3 amino acid sequence plus V-gene family, and excluded reads lacking a unique V-gene family. In a later analysis, around 600 highly shared, low-generation-probability nucleotide sequences were removed to address suspected cross-contamination and a sequencing artifact. For each public chain, a later analysis derived a clonal expansion index from normalized ranks of inferred template counts within each repertoire. In a later analysis, generation probabilities were computed with a VDJ recombination model fitted to out-of-frame rearrangements, and the resulting probabilities were checked against IGoR. In a later analysis, hypergeometric tests were used to score TCR-TCR, TCR-HLA and TCR-CMV co-occurrence, with a repertoire-size bias correction applied to TCR pairs. To estimate false discovery rates, a later analysis permuted the HLA or CMV assignments 20 times. In a later analysis, co-occurring TCRs were grouped using DBSCAN, and TCRdist sequence similarity was added for clustering within HLA-allele-positive subsets. Repertoires with fewer than 30,000 or more than 120,000 public chains were left out of co-occurrence clustering, as were a handful of repertoires with anomalous nucleotide sharing. TCRdb obtained this table from immuneACCESS and retained in-frame rearrangements with V and J assigned. These tables miss some clones; where compared with another copy, unresolved V genes account for less than half of the shortfall, and the remainder is unexplained. The V and J calls and the clone size are those of that table, but D and trimming were determined from the DNA. The sample table holds 130,000 to 150,000 clones. The ten largest clonotypes hold 0.96% of the sample.

Source material: PBMCs. The chain links TRBV4-1 with TRBJ2-5; TRBD1 agrees with 8 junctional bases. The source is a male donor in good health and CMV-seronegative. The CDR3 here reads CASSQEDRVKETQYF. The DNA sequence is given as TGCGCCAGCAGCCAAGAGGACAGGGTTAAAGAGACCCAGTACTTC.